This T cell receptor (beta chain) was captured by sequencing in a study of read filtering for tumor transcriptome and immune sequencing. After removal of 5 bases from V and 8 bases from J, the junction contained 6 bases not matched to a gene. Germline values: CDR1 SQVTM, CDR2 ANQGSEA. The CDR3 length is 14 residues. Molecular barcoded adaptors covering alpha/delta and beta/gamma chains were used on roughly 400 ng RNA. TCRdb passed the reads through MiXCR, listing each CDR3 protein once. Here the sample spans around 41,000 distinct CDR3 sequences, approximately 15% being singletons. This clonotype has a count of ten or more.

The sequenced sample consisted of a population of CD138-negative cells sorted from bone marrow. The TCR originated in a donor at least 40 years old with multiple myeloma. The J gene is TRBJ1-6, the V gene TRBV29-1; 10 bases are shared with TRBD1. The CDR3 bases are TGCAGCGTTCGAGCCGGGACAGGGGATTCACCCCTCCACTTT. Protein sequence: CSVRAGTGDSPLHF.